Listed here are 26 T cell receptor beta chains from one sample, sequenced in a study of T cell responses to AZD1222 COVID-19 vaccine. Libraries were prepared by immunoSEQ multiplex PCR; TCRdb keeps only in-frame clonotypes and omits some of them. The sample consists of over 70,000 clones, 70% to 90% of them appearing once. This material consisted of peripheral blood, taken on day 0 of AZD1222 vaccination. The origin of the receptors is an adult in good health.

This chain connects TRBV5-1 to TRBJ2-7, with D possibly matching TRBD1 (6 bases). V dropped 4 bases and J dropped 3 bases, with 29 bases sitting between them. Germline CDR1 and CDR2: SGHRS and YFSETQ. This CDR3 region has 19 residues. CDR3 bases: TGCGCCAGCAGCCGATTGGGGCAAACTAACAGGGACGGAAGCTACGAGCAGTACTTC. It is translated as CASSRLGQTNRDGSYEQYF.

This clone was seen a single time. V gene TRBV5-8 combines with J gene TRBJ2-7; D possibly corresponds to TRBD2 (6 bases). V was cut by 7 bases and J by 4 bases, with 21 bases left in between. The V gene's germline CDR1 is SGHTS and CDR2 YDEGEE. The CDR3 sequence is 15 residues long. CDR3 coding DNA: TGTGCCAGCGGAACGGGACTGCCGATTACTTACGAGCAGTACTTC. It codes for CASGTGLPITYEQYF.

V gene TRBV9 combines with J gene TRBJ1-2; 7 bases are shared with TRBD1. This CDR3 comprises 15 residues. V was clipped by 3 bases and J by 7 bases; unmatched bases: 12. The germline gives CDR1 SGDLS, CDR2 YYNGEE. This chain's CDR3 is CASSAETGVYFGYTF. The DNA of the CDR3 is TGTGCCAGCAGCGCCGAAACAGGGGTCTACTTTGGCTACACCTTC.

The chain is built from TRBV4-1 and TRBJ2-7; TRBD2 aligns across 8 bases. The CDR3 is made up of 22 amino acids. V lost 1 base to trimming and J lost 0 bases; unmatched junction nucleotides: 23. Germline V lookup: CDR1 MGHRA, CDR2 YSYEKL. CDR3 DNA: TGCGCCAGCAGCCAAGTTTACGTCGATCGGACTAGCACGAAGGGTGGCTCCTACGAGCAGTACTTC. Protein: CASSQVYVDRTSTKGGSYEQYF.

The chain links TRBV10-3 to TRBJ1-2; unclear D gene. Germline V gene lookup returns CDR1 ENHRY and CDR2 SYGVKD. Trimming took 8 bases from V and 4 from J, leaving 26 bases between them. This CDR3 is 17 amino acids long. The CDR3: CAIAVSGIGPQTYGYTF. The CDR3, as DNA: TGTGCCATCGCGGTGAGCGGTATAGGACCTCAGACCTATGGCTACACCTTC.

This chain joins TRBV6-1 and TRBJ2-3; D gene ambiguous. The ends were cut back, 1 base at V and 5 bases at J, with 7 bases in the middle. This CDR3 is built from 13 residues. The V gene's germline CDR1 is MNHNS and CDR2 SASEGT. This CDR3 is CASSEDVGDTQYF. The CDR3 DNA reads TGTGCCAGCAGTGAAGATGTTGGAGATACGCAGTATTTT.

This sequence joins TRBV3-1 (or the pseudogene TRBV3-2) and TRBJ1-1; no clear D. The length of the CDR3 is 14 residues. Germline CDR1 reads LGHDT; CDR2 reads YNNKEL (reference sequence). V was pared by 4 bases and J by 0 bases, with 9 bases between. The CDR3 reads CASSPLDLNTEAFF. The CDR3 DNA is TGTGCCAGCAGCCCTTTGGACCTGAACACTGAAGCTTTCTTT.

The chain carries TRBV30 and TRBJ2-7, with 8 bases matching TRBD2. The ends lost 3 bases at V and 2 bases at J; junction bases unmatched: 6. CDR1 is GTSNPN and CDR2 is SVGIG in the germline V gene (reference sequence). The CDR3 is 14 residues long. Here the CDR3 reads CAWSGTSVPYEQYF. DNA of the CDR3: TGTGCCTGGAGCGGGACTAGTGTCCCCTACGAGCAGTACTTC.

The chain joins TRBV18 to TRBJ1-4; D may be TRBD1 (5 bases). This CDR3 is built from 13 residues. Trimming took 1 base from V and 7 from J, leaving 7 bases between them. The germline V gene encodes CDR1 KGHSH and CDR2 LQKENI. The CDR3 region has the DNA TGTGCCAGCTCACCACGGGACGGTGAAAAACTGTTTTTT. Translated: CASSPRDGEKLFF.

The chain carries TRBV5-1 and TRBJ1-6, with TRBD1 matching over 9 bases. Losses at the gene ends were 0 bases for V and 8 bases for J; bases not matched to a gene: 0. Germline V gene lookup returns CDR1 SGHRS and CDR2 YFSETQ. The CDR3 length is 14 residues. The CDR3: CASSLGTGDSPLHF. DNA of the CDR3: TGCGCCAGCAGCTTGGGGACAGGGGATTCACCCCTCCACTTT.

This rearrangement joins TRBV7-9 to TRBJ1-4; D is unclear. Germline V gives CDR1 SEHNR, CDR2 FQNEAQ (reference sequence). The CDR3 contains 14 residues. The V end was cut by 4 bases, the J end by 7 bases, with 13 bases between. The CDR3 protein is CASSSQPEGEKLFF. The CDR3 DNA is TGTGCCAGCAGCTCCCAACCGGAGGGTGAAAAACTGTTTTTT.

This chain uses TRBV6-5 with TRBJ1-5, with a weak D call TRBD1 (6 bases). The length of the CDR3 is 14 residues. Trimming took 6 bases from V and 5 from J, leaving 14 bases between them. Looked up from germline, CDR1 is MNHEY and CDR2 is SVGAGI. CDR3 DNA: TGTGCCAGCAGGAAACAGGAGGGGGATCAGCCCCAGCATTTT. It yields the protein CASRKQEGDQPQHF.

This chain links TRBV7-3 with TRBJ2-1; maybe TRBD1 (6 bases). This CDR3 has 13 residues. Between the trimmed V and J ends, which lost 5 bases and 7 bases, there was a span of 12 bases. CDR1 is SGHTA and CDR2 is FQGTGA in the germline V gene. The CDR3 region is CASSSVGTNEQFF. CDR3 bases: TGTGCCAGCAGCAGCGTTGGGACAAATGAGCAGTTCTTC.

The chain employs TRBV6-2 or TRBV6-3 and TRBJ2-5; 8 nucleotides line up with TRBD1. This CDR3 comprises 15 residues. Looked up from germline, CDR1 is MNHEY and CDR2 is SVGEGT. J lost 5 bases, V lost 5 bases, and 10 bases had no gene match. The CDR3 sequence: CASSGQGPRRETQYF. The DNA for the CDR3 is TGTGCCAGCAGTGGACAGGGTCCCCGCAGGGAGACCCAGTACTTC.

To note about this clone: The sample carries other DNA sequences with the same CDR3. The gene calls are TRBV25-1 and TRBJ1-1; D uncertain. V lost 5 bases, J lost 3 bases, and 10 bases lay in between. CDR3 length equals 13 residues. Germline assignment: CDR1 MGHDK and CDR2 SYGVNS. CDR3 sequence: CASSRGGYTEAFF. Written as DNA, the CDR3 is TGTGCCAGCAGTCGGGGAGGGTACACTGAAGCTTTCTTT.

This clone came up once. CDR3 in amino acids: CASSPDRTNYGYTF. DNA for the CDR3: TGTGCCAGCTCACCTGACAGAACTAACTATGGCTACACCTTC. V gene TRBV18 combines with J gene TRBJ1-2; D might be TRBD1 (5 bases). Germline lookup yields CDR1 KGHSH and CDR2 LQKENI. V was shortened by 3 bases and J by 0 bases, with 8 bases between the two germline ends. The CDR3 is made up of 14 amino acids. Using reference TRBV18 and TRBJ1-2 for the parts outside the CDR3, the full variable domain is NAGVMQNPRHLVRRRGQEARLRCSPMKGHSHVYWYRQLPEEGLKFMVYLQKENIIDESGMPKERFSAEFPKEGPSILRIQQVVRGDSAAYFCASSPDRTNYGYTFGSGTRLTVV.

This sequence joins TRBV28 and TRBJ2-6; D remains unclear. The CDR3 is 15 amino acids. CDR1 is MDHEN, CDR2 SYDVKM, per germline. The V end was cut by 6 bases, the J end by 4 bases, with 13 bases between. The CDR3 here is CASSHPPGGANVLTF. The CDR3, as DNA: TGTGCCAGCAGCCATCCCCCGGGCGGGGCCAACGTCCTGACTTTC.

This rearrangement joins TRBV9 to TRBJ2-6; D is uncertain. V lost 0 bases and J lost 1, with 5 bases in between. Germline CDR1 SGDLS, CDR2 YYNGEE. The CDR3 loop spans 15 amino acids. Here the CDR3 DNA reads TGTGCCAGCAGCGTAGGGGGATCTGGGGCCAACGTCCTGACTTTC. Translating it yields CASSVGGSGANVLTF.

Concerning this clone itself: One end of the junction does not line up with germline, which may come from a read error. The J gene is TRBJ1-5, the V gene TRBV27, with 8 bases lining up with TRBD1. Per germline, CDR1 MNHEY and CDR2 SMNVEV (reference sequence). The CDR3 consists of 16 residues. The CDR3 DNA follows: TGTGCCAGCAGTCTCCGGGACAGGCACCCTCGTTGGCCCCGGCATTTT. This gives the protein CASSLRDRHPRWPRHF.

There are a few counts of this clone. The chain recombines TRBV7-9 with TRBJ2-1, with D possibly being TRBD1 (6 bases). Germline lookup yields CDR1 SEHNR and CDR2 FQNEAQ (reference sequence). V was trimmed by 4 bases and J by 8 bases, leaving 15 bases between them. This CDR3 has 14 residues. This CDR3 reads CASSSHRVEYEQFF. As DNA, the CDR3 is TGTGCCAGCAGCTCACACAGGGTGGAGTATGAGCAGTTCTTC. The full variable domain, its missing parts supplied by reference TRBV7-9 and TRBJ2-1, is DTGVSQNPRHKITKRGQNVTFRCDPISEHNRLYWYRQTLGQGPEFLTYFQNEAQLEKSRLLSDRFSAERPKGSFSTLEIQRTEQGDSAMYLCASSSHRVEYEQFFGPGTRLTVL.

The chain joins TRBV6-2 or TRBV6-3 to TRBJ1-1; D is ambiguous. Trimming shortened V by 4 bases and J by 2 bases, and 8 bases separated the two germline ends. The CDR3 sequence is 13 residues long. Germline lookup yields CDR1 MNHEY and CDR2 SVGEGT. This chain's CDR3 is CASSWNQNTEAFF. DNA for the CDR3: TGTGCCAGCAGTTGGAACCAAAACACTGAAGCTTTCTTT.

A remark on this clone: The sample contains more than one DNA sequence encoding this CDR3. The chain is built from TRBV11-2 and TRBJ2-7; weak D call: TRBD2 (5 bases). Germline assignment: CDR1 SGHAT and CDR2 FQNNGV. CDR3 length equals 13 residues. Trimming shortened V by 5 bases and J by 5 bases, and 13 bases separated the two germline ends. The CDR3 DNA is TGTGCCAGCAGCCTAGCAAGATTCGACGAGCAGTACTTC. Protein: CASSLARFDEQYF.

CDR3 in amino acids: CASSVDVTSGGYNEQFF. CDR3 coding DNA: TGTGCCAGCAGCGTAGACGTGACTAGCGGGGGGTACAATGAGCAGTTCTTC. The chain carries TRBV9 and TRBJ2-1, with 13 positions matching TRBD2. This CDR3 is 17 amino acids long. V dropped 0 bases and J dropped 4; count of bases not matched to a gene: 4. Looked up from germline, CDR1 is SGDLS and CDR2 is YYNGEE.

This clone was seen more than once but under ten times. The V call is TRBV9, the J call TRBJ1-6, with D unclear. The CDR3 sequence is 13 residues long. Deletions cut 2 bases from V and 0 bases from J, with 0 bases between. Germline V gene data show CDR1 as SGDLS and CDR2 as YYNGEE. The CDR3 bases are TGTGCCAGCAGCGTCTCCTATAATTCACCCCTCCACTTT. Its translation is CASSVSYNSPLHF. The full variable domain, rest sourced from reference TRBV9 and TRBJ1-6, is DSGVTQTPKHLITATGQRVTLRCSPRSGDLSVYWYQQSLDQGLQFLIQYYNGEERAKGNILERFSAQQFPDLHSELNLSSLELGDSALYFCASSVSYNSPLHFGNGTRLTVT.

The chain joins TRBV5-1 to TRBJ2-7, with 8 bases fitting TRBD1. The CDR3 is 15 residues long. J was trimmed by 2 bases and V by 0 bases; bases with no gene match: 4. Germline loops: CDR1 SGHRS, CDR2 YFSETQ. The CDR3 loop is CASSLAPGGTYEQYF. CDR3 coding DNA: TGCGCCAGCAGCTTGGCTCCAGGGGGCACCTACGAGCAGTACTTC.

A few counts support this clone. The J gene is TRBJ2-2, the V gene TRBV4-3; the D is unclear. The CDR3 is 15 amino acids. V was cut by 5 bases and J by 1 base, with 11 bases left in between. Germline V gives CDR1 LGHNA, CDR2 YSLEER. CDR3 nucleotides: TGCGCCAGCAGCGAAAACTATATGAACACCGGGGAGCTGTTTTTT. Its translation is CASSENYMNTGELFF.